This T cell receptor beta chain was recorded in a study of T cell repertoires in cytomegalovirus infection. Turning to the study itself: Indicated by public TCR beta signatures were CMV infection and matching HLA type.

TCRdb called the reads again in MiXCR, with one record for every CDR3 protein. The data hold about 830,000 distinct CDR3 sequences, with about 30% observed a single time. Trimming cost V 3 bases and J 6 bases, with 18 bases left between them. There are 16 residues in the CDR3. This clonotype has ten or more counts. The antigen is undetermined. Broader study findings: What dominated the ex vivo response were HLA-C-restricted CMV-specific TCR beta clonotypes.

This sequence was found in a human donor in good health (CMV status not recorded). Some clones in this sample may be carry-over from other donors' samples. V and J are TRBV12-3 or TRBV12-4 and TRBJ2-4; D is uncertain. The source was cultured CD8+ T cells from PBMCs, collected from culture after CMV antigen stimulation. In DNA, the CDR3 is TGTGCCAGCAGTTTGCCGACCTCCCGACCGGGAAACATTCAGTACTTC. Its translation: CASSLPTSRPGNIQYF.